These 13 T cell receptor beta chains were all obtained from the same sample, sequenced in a study of shared clonotypes between healthy human individuals. Sequencing was performed with immunoSEQ multiplex PCR; in TCRdb, only in-frame clones are kept and a portion is missing. The repertoire holds about 490,000 clones, with approximately 80% as singletons. What was sequenced was PBMCs. The receptors were gathered from a woman in her thirties or forties in good health. Some clones in this sample may be carry-over from other donors' samples.

This clone turned up a few times. The chain uses TRBV18 and TRBJ1-2; D is uncertain. The CDR3 is 14 residues long. Germline lookup yields CDR1 KGHSH and CDR2 LQKENI. Trimming cost V 2 bases and J 0 bases, with 7 bases left between them. DNA for the CDR3: TGTGCCAGCTCACCAGTCGCTACTAACTATGGCTACACCTTC. It codes for CASSPVATNYGYTF.

The CDR3, as DNA: TGTGCCAGTAGTATAGATCATAGCCGCAATGAGCAGTTCTTC. Its protein product is CASSIDHSRNEQFF. The chain has TRBV19 and TRBJ2-1, with D unclear. CDR1 is LNHDA, CDR2 SQIVND, per germline (reference sequence). This CDR3 comprises 14 residues. V gave up 0 bases and J gave up 6 bases, with 9 bases separating them. Full variable domain (outside the CDR3, taken from reference TRBV19 and TRBJ2-1): DGGITQSPKYLFRKEGQNVTLSCEQNLNHDAMYWYRQDPGQGLRLIYYSQIVNDFQKGDIAEGYSVSREKKESFPLTVTSAQKNPTAFYLCASSIDHSRNEQFFGPGTRLTVL.

This clone has a handful of counts. The chain is built from TRBV28 and TRBJ2-7, with TRBD2 matching over 8 bases. This CDR3 has 14 residues. CDR1 is MDHEN, CDR2 SYDVKM, per germline. V lost 7 bases to trimming and J lost 2 bases; unmatched junction nucleotides: 7. CDR3 coding DNA: TGTGCCAGCATCCTGAGTAGCGGGACCTACGAGCAGTACTTC. The encoded protein is CASILSSGTYEQYF.

The rearrangement links TRBV7-6 to TRBJ2-7; D may match TRBD1 or TRBD2 (5 bases each). This CDR3 region has 15 residues. Per the germline V gene, CDR1 is SGHVS and CDR2 is FNYEAQ. Between the trimmed V and J ends, which lost 0 bases and 4 bases, there was a span of 13 bases. The CDR3 here is CASSLAGDPRYEQYF. The CDR3 bases are TGTGCCAGCAGCTTAGCGGGGGACCCCAGATACGAGCAGTACTTC.

The chain uses TRBV10-3 and TRBJ1-4; D gene ambiguous. The CDR3 is 14 residues long. V shed 2 bases and J shed 10 bases, with 14 bases lying between them. The germline V gene encodes CDR1 ENHRY and CDR2 SYGVKD. The DNA of the CDR3 is TGTGCCATCAGTGAGGAACCTTTGATAGGAAAACTGTTTTTT. It specifies CAISEEPLIGKLFF.

As to this clone: This sequence may be a read error, since a much larger clone differs from it by one base. V gene TRBV27 combines with J gene TRBJ2-1; D unclear. CDR1 is MNHEY and CDR2 is SMNVEV in the germline V gene (reference sequence). This CDR3 region has 12 residues. CDR3 residues: CASSLGANERFF. CDR3 coding DNA: TGTGCCAGCAGTTTAGGCGCCAATGAGCGGTTCTTC.

The chain uses TRBV7-8 and TRBJ2-3; 12 bases fit TRBD1. CDR3 size: 17 residues. CDR1 and CDR2 from the germline V gene are SGHVS and FQNEAQ. With 5 bases clipped from V and 1 base from J, the junction kept 7 bases outside the gene matches. In DNA, the CDR3 is TGTGCCAGCAGCAGAAACCGGGACAGGGGGCGCACAGATACGCAGTATTTT. This sequence encodes CASSRNRDRGRTDTQYF.

This clone came up a few times. CDR3 region: CAISVNRGPGANVLTF. CDR3 coding DNA: TGTGCCATCAGTGTTAACAGGGGGCCCGGGGCCAACGTCCTGACTTTC. V usage is TRBV10-3 and J usage is TRBJ2-6; 9 bases are shared with TRBD1. Germline loops: CDR1 ENHRY, CDR2 SYGVKD. V was clipped by 4 bases and J by 4 bases; unmatched bases: 5. The CDR3 has 16 amino acids.

The gene calls are TRBV5-1 and TRBJ2-7, with TRBD1 matching over 10 bases. The CDR3 contains 14 residues. V shed 4 bases and J 3 bases; nucleotides not matched to a gene: 4. Germline assignment: CDR1 SGHRS and CDR2 YFSETQ. This chain's CDR3 is CASSTGQGSYEQYF. CDR3 DNA: TGCGCCAGCAGCACGGGACAGGGGAGCTACGAGCAGTACTTC.

The chain employs TRBV11-1 and TRBJ2-7; the D call may be TRBD1 or TRBD2 (5 bases each). With 5 bases removed from V and 1 base from J, the gap between germline ends came to 15 bases. Germline lookup yields CDR1 SGHAT and CDR2 FQDESV (reference sequence). CDR3 length: 15 amino acids. The CDR3 loop is CASSPNVGASYEQYF. Here the CDR3 DNA reads TGTGCCAGCAGCCCCAACGTCGGGGCGTCCTACGAGCAGTACTTC.

Here the CDR3 reads CASSVGGIEQFF. For the CDR3, the DNA is TGTGCCAGCAGCGTAGGTGGGATCGAGCAGTTCTTC. V and J are TRBV9 and TRBJ2-1; D is unclear. The CDR3 is 12 amino acids. Trimming took 0 bases from V and 10 from J, leaving 8 bases between them. CDR1 SGDLS and CDR2 YYNGEE come from the germline V gene.

The J gene is TRBJ1-1, the V gene TRBV28, with D perhaps matching TRBD1 (5 bases). Trimming removed 6 bases from V and 6 bases from J, with 17 bases in between. The CDR3 consists of 14 residues. Germline V gene data show CDR1 as MDHEN and CDR2 as SYDVKM. The CDR3 DNA reads as TGTGCCAGCAGCGCCCGACAGTTGGTCTCTGAAGCTTTCTTT. Translated: CASSARQLVSEAFF. The full variable domain, with the rest looked up from reference TRBV28 and TRBJ1-1, is DVKVTQSSRYLVKRTGEKVFLECVQDMDHENMFWYRQDPGLGLRLIYFSYDVKMKEKGDIPEGYSVSREKKERFSLILESASTNQTSMYLCASSARQLVSEAFFGQGTRLTVV.

CDR3 DNA: TGTGCCAGCAGTTGGACTAGCGGGATAGGGGCCAATGAGCAGTTCTTC. Its protein is CASSWTSGIGANEQFF. V usage is TRBV28 and J usage is TRBJ2-1, with 12 bases lining up with TRBD2. The germline V gene has CDR1 MDHEN and CDR2 SYDVKM. This CDR3 spans 16 amino acids. After removal of 4 bases from V and 6 bases from J, the junction contained 7 bases not matched to a gene.